The next 24 T cell receptor beta chains were all read from a single sample in a study of cytomegalovirus exposure and HLA in healthy donors. PCR was performed using 60 Vbeta and 13 Jbeta primers. The table came from immunoSEQ multiplex PCR; TCRdb's copy has only in-frame clones and leaves some out. The sample includes about 150,000 clones, over 70% of them seen just once. The sequenced sample was PBMCs. The receptors derive from a young man in good health and CMV-seropositive.

This clone was seen only a few times. The rearrangement uses TRBV4-2 and TRBJ2-2; no reliable D call. Deletions cut 1 base from V and 7 bases from J, with 10 bases between. The CDR3 runs to 14 residues. CDR1 and CDR2 (germline): LGHNA, YNFKEQ. The CDR3 DNA sequence: TGTGCCAGCAGCCAAGGCGCCCCAAACGGGGAGCTGTTTTTT. Protein: CASSQGAPNGELFF.

The V gene is TRBV27, the J gene TRBJ2-3; 10 bases match TRBD2. CDR3 length equals 17 residues. The germline gives CDR1 MNHEY, CDR2 SMNVEV (reference sequence). J was trimmed by 5 bases and V by 4 bases; bases with no gene match: 12. The CDR3 bases are TGTGCCAGCAGTTCTCTCCACCTAGCGGGAGACGAAGATACGCAGTATTTT. It is translated as CASSSLHLAGDEDTQYF.

CDR3 residues: CASGRAPQETQYF. The DNA for the CDR3 is TGTGCCAGCGGGAGGGCCCCCCAAGAGACCCAGTACTTC. The chain employs TRBV2 and TRBJ2-5; 7 nucleotides match TRBD2. Trimming cost V 8 bases and J 1 base; bases outside gene matches: 4. The CDR3 is 13 amino acids. Germline CDR1 and CDR2: SNHLY and FYNNEI.

Note on this clone: The identical CDR3 is also encoded by other nucleotide sequences in the sample. The chain joins TRBV4-2 to TRBJ1-2, with a weak D call TRBD1 (5 bases). The CDR3 covers 15 residues. Germline V lookup: CDR1 LGHNA, CDR2 YNFKEQ. Trimming removed 0 bases at V and 0 bases at J, with 8 bases between. CDR3 residues: CASSQDRGTNYGYTF. The CDR3, as DNA: TGTGCCAGCAGCCAAGATCGGGGGACTAACTATGGCTACACCTTC.

The chain has TRBV19 and TRBJ2-1; 7 nucleotides line up with TRBD2. The CDR3 covers 15 residues. The V gene's germline CDR1 is LNHDA and CDR2 SQIVND (reference sequence). The V and J ends lost 3 bases and 7 bases, in that order; junction bases with no gene match: 9. The chain's CDR3 is CASSISAGLLNEQFF. CDR3 sequence (DNA): TGTGCCAGTAGTATTTCAGCGGGACTGTTGAATGAGCAGTTCTTC. The complete variable domain, with remaining parts taken from reference TRBV19 and TRBJ2-1, reads DGGITQSPKYLFRKEGQNVTLSCEQNLNHDAMYWYRQDPGQGLRLIYYSQIVNDFQKGDIAEGYSVSREKKESFPLTVTSAQKNPTAFYLCASSISAGLLNEQFFGPGTRLTVL.

This chain joins TRBV19 and TRBJ1-2; D is unclear. In germline, CDR1 is LNHDA, CDR2 SQIVND (reference sequence). The V end lost 2 bases, the J end lost 5 bases, and 15 bases lay between the germline ends. The CDR3 sequence is 15 residues long. This CDR3 reads CASSITTGIRYGYTF. CDR3 nucleotides: TGTGCCAGTAGTATAACGACCGGGATCCGATATGGCTACACCTTC.

The V and J genes are TRBV9 and TRBJ2-1; the D gene is possibly TRBD1 (6 bases). The V and J ends lost 4 bases and 8 bases respectively, with 22 bases between them. The germline gives CDR1 SGDLS, CDR2 YYNGEE. This CDR3 comprises 16 residues. DNA for the CDR3: TGTGCCAGCAGCTTTGGTAATGGGGCCCCAGGGGATGAGCAGTTCTTC. This codes for CASSFGNGAPGDEQFF.

Only a few counts were recorded for this clone. V and J are TRBV27 and TRBJ1-2; the match to TRBD1 covers 7 bases. Germline CDR1 MNHEY, CDR2 SMNVEV (reference sequence). The length of the CDR3 is 15 residues. The ends lost 5 bases at V and 7 bases at J; junction bases unmatched: 13. The CDR3 sequence: CASSPSTGMRIGYTF. The CDR3 DNA reads TGTGCCAGCAGTCCATCGACAGGGATGCGGATTGGCTACACCTTC.

The DNA for the CDR3 is TGTGCCACCAGCCTAGACAGGGGAGGAGATAATTCACCCCTCCACTTT. It encodes CATSLDRGGDNSPLHF. This chain uses TRBV15 with TRBJ1-6; TRBD1 matches 8 bases. J was trimmed by 5 bases and V by 5 bases; bases with no gene match: 8. The CDR3 loop spans 16 amino acids. Per the germline V gene, CDR1 is LNHNV and CDR2 is YYDKDF (reference sequence). Drawing the rest from reference TRBV15 and TRBJ1-6, the complete variable domain is DAMVIQNPRYQVTQFGKPVTLSCSQTLNHNVMYWYQQKSSQAPKLLFHYYDKDFNNEADTPDNFQSRRPNTSFCFLDIRSPGLGDTAMYLCATSLDRGGDNSPLHFGNGTRLTVT.

The chain recombines TRBV28 with TRBJ1-3; the D is unclear. Germline V CDR1 and CDR2: MDHEN, SYDVKM. Trimming removed 6 bases from V and 16 bases from J, with 7 bases in between. The CDR3 length is 8 residues. The CDR3 here is CASSTNYF. The CDR3 DNA sequence: TGTGCCAGCAGCACTAACTATTTT. The variable domain in full, with the rest retrieved from reference TRBV28 and TRBJ1-3, is DVKVTQSSRYLVKRTGEKVFLECVQDMDHENMFWYRQDPGLGLRLIYFSYDVKMKEKGDIPEGYSVSREKKERFSLILESASTNQTSMYLCASSTNYFGEGSWLTVV.

V usage is TRBV7-8 and J usage is TRBJ1-1; 9 bases are a match to TRBD1. V gave up 7 bases and J gave up 0 bases; unmatched junction bases: 6. Germline V gene lookup returns CDR1 SGHVS and CDR2 FQNEAQ. The CDR3 sequence is 15 residues long. The CDR3 spells CASKSGQGLNTEAFF. In nucleotides, the CDR3 is TGTGCCAGCAAAAGTGGACAGGGGCTGAACACTGAAGCTTTCTTT.

The gene calls are TRBV6-5 and TRBJ2-7; no clear D. Trimming removed 6 bases from V and 1 base from J, with 10 bases in between. Per the germline V gene, CDR1 is MNHEY and CDR2 is SVGAGI. This CDR3 region has 13 residues. DNA of the CDR3: TGTGCCAGCAGATACAGCTTATCCTACGAGCAGTACTTC. Amino acid sequence: CASRYSLSYEQYF.

The sample holds a few counts of this clone. J is TRBJ1-1 and V is TRBV6-5, with D unclear. Germline assignment: CDR1 MNHEY and CDR2 SVGAGI. Deletions cut 4 bases from V and 0 bases from J, with 6 bases between. The CDR3 has 13 amino acids. This CDR3 reads CASSSQMNTEAFF. The CDR3 DNA reads TGTGCCAGCAGTTCCCAAATGAACACTGAAGCTTTCTTT.

The chain is built from TRBV6-5 and TRBJ2-5; 10 nucleotides align to TRBD1. This CDR3 spans 14 amino acids. The J segment lost 1 base and the V segment lost 4 bases, leaving 0 bases of the junction unmatched. Germline V lookup: CDR1 MNHEY, CDR2 SVGAGI. CDR3 amino acids: CASSWTGGQETQYF. In DNA, the CDR3 is TGTGCCAGCAGTTGGACAGGGGGCCAAGAGACCCAGTACTTC.

This clone was recorded once. V gene TRBV9 combines with J gene TRBJ2-7; 7 bases align to TRBD1. The CDR3 runs to 15 residues. The germline CDR1 and CDR2 sequences are SGDLS and YYNGEE. The junction had 10 bases not matched to a gene; V was cut back by 7 bases and J by 0 bases. The CDR3 nucleotides are TGTGCCAGCGGCCCAACAGGGGAACCCTCCTACGAGCAGTACTTC. Its translation: CASGPTGEPSYEQYF.

The chain combines TRBV28 with TRBJ2-1, with D tentatively TRBD2 (6 bases). There are 15 residues in the CDR3. Germline CDR1 reads MDHEN; CDR2 reads SYDVKM. The V end was cut by 1 base, the J end by 3 bases, with 10 bases between. CDR3 amino acids: CASSLSFGSYNEQFF. The CDR3 coding sequence is TGTGCCAGCAGTTTATCGTTCGGGAGCTACAATGAGCAGTTCTTC.

V usage is TRBV6-6 and J usage is TRBJ2-1; tentatively, D is TRBD2 (5 bases). CDR3 length: 14 residues. Trimming removed 2 bases from V and 3 bases from J, with 8 bases in between. Germline CDR1 and CDR2: MNHNY and SVGAGI (reference sequence). CDR3 bases: TGTGCCAGCAGTTACGGACTGGTCTACAATGAGCAGTTCTTC. It yields the protein CASSYGLVYNEQFF.

The chain links TRBV7-6 to TRBJ1-3, with TRBD1 identical over 8 bases. CDR3 length: 16 residues. Looked up from germline, CDR1 is SGHVS and CDR2 is FNYEAQ. The J segment lost 0 bases and the V segment lost 1 base, leaving 2 bases of the junction unmatched. As DNA, the CDR3 is TGTGCCAGCAGCTTAGGACAGGGGAGCTCTGGAAACACCATATATTTT. Its translation: CASSLGQGSSGNTIYF. The full variable domain, its missing parts supplied by reference TRBV7-6 and TRBJ1-3, is GAGVSQSPRYKVTKRGQDVALRCDPISGHVSLYWYRQALGQGPEFLTYFNYEAQQDKSGLPNDRFSAERPEGSISTLTIQRTEQRDSAMYRCASSLGQGSSGNTIYFGEGSWLTVV.

The gene calls are TRBV5-4 and TRBJ2-7, with unresolved D. The CDR3 totals 11 residues. Germline V lookup: CDR1 SGHNT, CDR2 YYREEE (reference sequence). The germline V and J ends were trimmed by 3 bases and 2 bases, with 3 bases remaining between them. CDR3 amino acids: CASSSAYEQYF. The CDR3, as DNA: TGTGCCAGCAGCTCGGCCTACGAGCAGTACTTC.

The gene calls are TRBV5-1 and TRBJ1-2; a weak D match, TRBD1 (5 bases). The CDR3 spans 14 residues. The germline V gene encodes CDR1 SGHRS and CDR2 YFSETQ. V was shortened by 7 bases and J by 0 bases, with 13 bases between the two germline ends. The CDR3 DNA reads as TGCGCCAGCGGCCCTGGGGCGTCTAACTATGGCTACACCTTC. Protein: CASGPGASNYGYTF.

The V and J genes are TRBV30 and TRBJ1-3; 8 bases agree with TRBD1. The CDR3 is 18 residues long. Trimming took 2 bases from V and 0 from J; bases not matched to a gene: 12. Germline CDR1 reads GTSNPN; CDR2 reads SVGIG (reference sequence). CDR3 protein: CAWSRLWGTGSSGNTIYF. CDR3 bases: TGTGCCTGGAGTCGACTGTGGGGGACAGGTAGCTCTGGAAACACCATATATTTT.

V gene TRBV5-4 combines with J gene TRBJ2-5, with 7 bases fitting TRBD1. After removal of 4 bases from V and 5 bases from J, the junction contained 8 bases not matched to a gene. Per the germline V gene, CDR1 is SGHNT and CDR2 is YYREEE (reference sequence). The CDR3 is 14 residues long. In nucleotides, the CDR3 is TGTGCCAGCAGCGAAGGACAGGAGAGGGAGACCCAGTACTTC. Its translation: CASSEGQERETQYF.

V gene TRBV19 combines with J gene TRBJ2-5; no clear D. The germline V gene encodes CDR1 LNHDA and CDR2 SQIVND (reference sequence). With 0 bases removed from V and 5 bases from J, the gap between germline ends came to 7 bases. The CDR3 is made up of 13 amino acids. Written as DNA, the CDR3 is TGTGCCAGTAGTATAGATCTGTTGGAGACCCAGTACTTC. Protein: CASSIDLLETQYF.

This rearrangement joins TRBV6-5 to TRBJ1-4, with 7 positions matching TRBD1. This CDR3 is 14 amino acids long. CDR1 is MNHEY and CDR2 is SVGAGI in the germline V gene. The trim removed 11 bases at V and 6 bases at J, leaving 12 bases unmatched. The CDR3 spells CAGGRTGRDEKLFF. The CDR3 coding sequence is TGTGCCGGAGGACGGACAGGTCGGGATGAAAAACTGTTTTTT.